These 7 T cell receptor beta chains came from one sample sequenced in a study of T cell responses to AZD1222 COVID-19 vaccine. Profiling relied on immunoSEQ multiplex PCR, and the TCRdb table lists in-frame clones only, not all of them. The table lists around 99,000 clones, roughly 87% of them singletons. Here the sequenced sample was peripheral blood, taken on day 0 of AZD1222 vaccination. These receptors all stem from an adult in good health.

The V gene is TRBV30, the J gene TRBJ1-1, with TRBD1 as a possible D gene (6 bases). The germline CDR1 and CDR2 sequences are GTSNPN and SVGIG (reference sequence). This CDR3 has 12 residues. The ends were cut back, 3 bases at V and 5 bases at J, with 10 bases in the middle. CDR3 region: CAWSGGRTEAFF. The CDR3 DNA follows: TGTGCCTGGAGCGGGGGGCGTACTGAAGCTTTCTTT.

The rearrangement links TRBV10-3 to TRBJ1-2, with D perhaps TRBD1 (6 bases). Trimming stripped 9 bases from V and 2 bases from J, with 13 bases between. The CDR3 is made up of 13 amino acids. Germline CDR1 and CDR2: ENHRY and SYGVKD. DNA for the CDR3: TGTGCCATAGAGGGGGGCCCGAACTATGGCTACACCTTC. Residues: CAIEGGPNYGYTF.

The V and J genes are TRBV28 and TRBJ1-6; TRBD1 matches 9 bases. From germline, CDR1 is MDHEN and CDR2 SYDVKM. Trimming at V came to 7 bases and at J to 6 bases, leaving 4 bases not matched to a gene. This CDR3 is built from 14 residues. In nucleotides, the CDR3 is TGTGCCAGCATCCCGGGACAGGGTAATTCACCCCTCCACTTT. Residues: CASIPGQGNSPLHF.

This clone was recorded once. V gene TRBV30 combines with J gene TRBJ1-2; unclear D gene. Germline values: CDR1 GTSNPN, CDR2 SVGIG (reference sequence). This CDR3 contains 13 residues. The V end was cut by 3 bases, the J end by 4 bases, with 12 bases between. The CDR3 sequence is CAWSVGLSYGYTF. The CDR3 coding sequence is TGTGCCTGGAGCGTAGGGCTCAGCTATGGCTACACCTTC.

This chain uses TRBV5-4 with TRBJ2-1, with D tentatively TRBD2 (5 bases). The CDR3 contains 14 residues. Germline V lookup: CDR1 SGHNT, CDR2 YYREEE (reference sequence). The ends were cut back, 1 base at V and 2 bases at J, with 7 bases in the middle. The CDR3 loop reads CASSLRGPYNEQFF. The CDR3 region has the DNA TGTGCCAGCAGCTTGAGAGGGCCCTACAATGAGCAGTTCTTC.

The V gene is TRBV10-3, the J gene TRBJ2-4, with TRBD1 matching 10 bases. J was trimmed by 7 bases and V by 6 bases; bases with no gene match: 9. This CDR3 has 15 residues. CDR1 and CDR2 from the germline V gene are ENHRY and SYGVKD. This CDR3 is CAISLGQGKGNIQYF. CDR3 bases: TGTGCCATCAGCCTGGGACAGGGGAAAGGGAACATTCAGTACTTC.

In nucleotides, the CDR3 is TGCAGCGTTGGGCCTTCCAACTCCTACGAGCAGTACTTC. Translating it yields CSVGPSNSYEQYF. This chain links TRBV29-1 with TRBJ2-7; no reliable D call. Germline V gene data show CDR1 as SQVTM and CDR2 as ANQGSEA. This CDR3 region has 13 residues. The ends were cut back, 4 bases at V and 0 bases at J, with 10 bases in the middle.